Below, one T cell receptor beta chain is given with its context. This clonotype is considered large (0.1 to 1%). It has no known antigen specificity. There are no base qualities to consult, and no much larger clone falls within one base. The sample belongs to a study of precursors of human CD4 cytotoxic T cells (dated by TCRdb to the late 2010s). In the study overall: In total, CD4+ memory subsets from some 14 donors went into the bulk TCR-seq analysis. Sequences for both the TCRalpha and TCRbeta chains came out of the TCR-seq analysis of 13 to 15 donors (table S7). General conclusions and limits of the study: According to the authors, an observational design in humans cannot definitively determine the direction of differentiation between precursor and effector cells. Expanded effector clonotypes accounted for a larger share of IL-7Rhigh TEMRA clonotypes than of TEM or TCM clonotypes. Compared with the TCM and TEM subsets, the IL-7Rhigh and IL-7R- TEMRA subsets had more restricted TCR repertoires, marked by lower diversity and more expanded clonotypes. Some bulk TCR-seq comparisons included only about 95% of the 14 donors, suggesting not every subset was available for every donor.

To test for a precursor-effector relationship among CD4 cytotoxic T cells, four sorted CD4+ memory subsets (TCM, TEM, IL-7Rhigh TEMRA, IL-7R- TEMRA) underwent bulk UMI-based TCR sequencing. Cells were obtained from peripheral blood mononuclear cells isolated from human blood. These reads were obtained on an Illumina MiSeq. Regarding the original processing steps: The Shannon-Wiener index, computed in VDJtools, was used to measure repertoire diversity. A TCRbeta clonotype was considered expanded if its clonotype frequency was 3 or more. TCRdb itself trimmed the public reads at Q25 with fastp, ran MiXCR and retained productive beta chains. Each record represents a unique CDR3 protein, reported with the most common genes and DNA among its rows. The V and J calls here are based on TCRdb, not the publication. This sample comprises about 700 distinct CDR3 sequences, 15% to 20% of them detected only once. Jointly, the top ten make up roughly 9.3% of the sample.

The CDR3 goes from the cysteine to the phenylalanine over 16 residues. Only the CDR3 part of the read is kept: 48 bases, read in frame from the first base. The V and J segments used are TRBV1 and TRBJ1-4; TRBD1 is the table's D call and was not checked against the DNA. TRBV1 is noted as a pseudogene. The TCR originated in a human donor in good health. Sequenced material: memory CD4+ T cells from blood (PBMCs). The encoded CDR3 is CTSSQDRGSGNEKLFF. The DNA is TGCACCAGCAGCCAAGATCGGGGCAGCGGAAACGAAAAACTGTTTTTT.